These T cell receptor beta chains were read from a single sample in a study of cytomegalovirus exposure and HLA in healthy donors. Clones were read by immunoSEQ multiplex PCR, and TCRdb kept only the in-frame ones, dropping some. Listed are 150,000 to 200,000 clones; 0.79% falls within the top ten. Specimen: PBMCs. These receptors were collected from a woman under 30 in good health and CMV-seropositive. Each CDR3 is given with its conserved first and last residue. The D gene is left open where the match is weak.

CASSSGGIIAEAFF TGTGCCAGTAGCTCAGGGGGAATTATAGCTGAAGCTTTCTTT TRBD1 TRBJ1-1 TRBV19
CASSLAGGRREQYF TGTGCCAGCAGCTTGGCTGGCGGGAGACGCGAGCAGTACTTC TRBD2 TRBJ2-7 TRBV5-4
CASSQEQGSGANVLTF TGTGCCAGCAGCCAAGAACAGGGCTCTGGGGCCAACGTCCTGACTTTC NA TRBJ2-6 TRBV4-2
CASSPGGARGEKLFF TGCGCCAGCAGCCCTGGGGGGGCGCGGGGTGAAAAACTGTTTTTT NA TRBJ1-4 TRBV4-3
CASSRIGGGGNTEAFF TGTGCCAGTAGTAGGATAGGTGGCGGGGGCAATACTGAAGCTTTCTTT NA TRBJ1-1 TRBV19
CASSLKGTGSSYEQYF TGTGCCAGCTCACTGAAAGGGACAGGGAGCTCCTACGAGCAGTACTTC TRBD1 TRBJ2-7 TRBV18
CSVRDRGGTEAFF TGCAGCGTTCGGGACAGGGGTGGGACTGAAGCTTTCTTT TRBD1 TRBJ1-1 TRBV29-1
CASSQRDFSGEAKSNEQFF TGCGCCAGCAGCCAACGGGACTTTAGCGGGGAGGCCAAATCGAATGAGCAGTTCTTC TRBD2 TRBJ2-1 TRBV4-3
CSVGASGRASEQFF TGCAGCGTTGGGGCTAGCGGGAGGGCCAGTGAGCAGTTCTTC TRBD2 TRBJ2-1 TRBV29-1
CASSYAGGASQELFF TGTGCCAGCAGCTACGCAGGGGGCGCATCCCAGGAGCTGTTTTTT TRBD1 TRBJ2-2 TRBV7-7
CASSLGVVTGEDEQYF TGTGCCAGCAGCCTGGGAGTAGTGACAGGGGAGGACGAGCAGTACTTC TRBD1 TRBJ2-7 TRBV9
CASSFTGGNTEAFF TGTGCCAGCAGTTTCACAGGCGGGAACACTGAAGCTTTCTTT NA TRBJ1-1 TRBV27
CASSQEPSGGYNEQFF TGCGCCAGCAGCCAAGAGCCTAGCGGGGGGTACAATGAGCAGTTCTTC TRBD2 TRBJ2-1 TRBV4-3
CASSQGSGNTEAFF TGTGCCAGCAGCCAGGGTTCGGGGAACACTGAAGCTTTCTTT NA TRBJ1-1 TRBV7-3
CASGSDRRRGNTEAFF TGTGCTAGTGGTTCCGACCGAAGGAGGGGGAACACTGAAGCTTTCTTT NA TRBJ1-1 TRBV12-5
CASSTRQGAYEQYF TGTGCCAGCAGTACAAGACAGGGGGCCTACGAGCAGTACTTC TRBD1 TRBJ2-7 TRBV6-5
CASSVERGGLAGQETQYF TGTGCCAGCAGCGTAGAGAGGGGGGGACTAGCGGGACAAGAGACCCAGTACTTC TRBD2 TRBJ2-5 TRBV9
CASRDSFGNTIYF TGTGCCAGCCGGGACAGTTTCGGAAACACCATATATTTT TRBD1 TRBJ1-3 TRBV5-8
CASSQDPAGSLSYNEQFF TGCGCCAGCAGCCAAGATCCGGCAGGCTCCCTCTCCTACAATGAGCAGTTCTTC NA TRBJ2-1 TRBV4-1
CASSRGGRYEQYF TGTGCCAGCAGTAGGGGGGGCCGATACGAGCAGTACTTC NA TRBJ2-7 TRBV7-8
CASSKRECSSYEQYF TGTGCCAGCAGCAAACGGGAGTGTTCCTCCTACGAGCAGTACTTC NA TRBJ2-7 TRBV21-1
CAWSVVGQGNQPQHF TGTGCCTGGAGTGTTGTGGGGCAAGGAAATCAGCCCCAGCATTTT NA TRBJ1-5 TRBV30
CAISESGQGATEAFF TGTGCCATCAGTGAGTCAGGACAGGGAGCGACTGAAGCTTTCTTT TRBD1 TRBJ1-1 TRBV10-3
CASSPTTLPRGNSPLHF TGTGCCAGCAGCCCGACAACCTTGCCCAGGGGCAATTCACCCCTCCACTTT NA TRBJ1-6 TRBV4-2
CASRRQGLNTEAFF TGCGCCAGCAGACGACAGGGACTGAACACTGAAGCTTTCTTT TRBD1 TRBJ1-1 TRBV23-1
CASSYLVGGSYEQYF TGTGCCAGCAGTTACCTTGTCGGGGGATCCTACGAGCAGTACTTC NA TRBJ2-7 TRBV6-6
CASRSGYSYGYTF TGTGCCAGCAGATCAGGGTATAGCTATGGCTACACCTTC NA TRBJ1-2 TRBV11-2
CASSASASTDTQYF TGTGCCAGCAGTGCTAGCGCAAGCACAGATACGCAGTATTTT NA TRBJ2-3 TRBV6-4
CASSPGVGDRTYGYTF TGTGCCAGCTCACCAGGAGTAGGGGACAGGACCTATGGCTACACCTTC TRBD1 TRBJ1-2 TRBV18
CASSPGLIRTDTQYF TGTGCCAGCAGTCCCGGACTCATAAGGACAGATACGCAGTATTTT NA TRBJ2-3 TRBV11-2
CASILQGYTEAFF TGTGCCAGCATCCTACAGGGTTACACTGAAGCTTTCTTT NA TRBJ1-1 TRBV11-2
CASSSTGRGNEKLFF TGTGCCAGTAGTTCTACTGGGAGGGGTAATGAAAAACTGTTTTTT NA TRBJ1-4 TRBV19
CASSLAGQAIYGYTF TGTGCCAGCAGCTTGGCAGGACAGGCTATCTATGGCTACACCTTC TRBD1 TRBJ1-2 TRBV5-8
CASSRLAGANEQYF TGTGCCAGCAGTCGACTAGCGGGAGCTAACGAGCAGTACTTC TRBD2 TRBJ2-7 TRBV7-2
CASENEHEQFF TGTGCCAGCGAAAACGAGCATGAGCAGTTCTTC NA TRBJ2-1 TRBV7-9
CASSPTGGLYATNEKLFF TGTGCCAGCTCACCAACAGGGGGCCTTTACGCAACTAATGAAAAACTGTTTTTT TRBD1 TRBJ1-4 TRBV18
CASSATGNTEAFF TGTGCCAGCAGTGCGACAGGGAACACTGAAGCTTTCTTT NA TRBJ1-1 TRBV6-5
CSVEDQFNSTDTQYF TGCAGCGTTGAAGATCAGTTCAATAGCACAGATACGCAGTATTTT NA TRBJ2-3 TRBV29-1
CASSLVLAEGNEQFF TGTGCCAGCAGCTTGGTGCTAGCGGAGGGCAATGAGCAGTTCTTC TRBD2 TRBJ2-1 TRBV5-4
CAIRDRDYGYTF TGTGCCATTAGAGACAGGGACTATGGCTACACCTTC TRBD1 TRBJ1-2 TRBV10-3
CASSFGRGWTGELFF TGTGCCAGCAGCTTCGGCAGGGGTTGGACCGGGGAGCTGTTTTTT NA TRBJ2-2 TRBV5-8
CASSSGTHYGYTF TGTGCCAGCAGCTCCGGGACACACTATGGCTACACCTTC NA TRBJ1-2 TRBV11-2
CASSSDRQNYGYTF TGTGCCAGTAGTTCGGACAGACAAAACTATGGCTACACCTTC NA TRBJ1-2 TRBV19
CASSFRYGYTF TGTGCCAGCAGCTTCCGCTATGGCTACACCTTC NA TRBJ1-2 TRBV13
CASSFRTGSYEQYF TGTGCCAGCAGCTTCCGGACAGGGTCCTACGAGCAGTACTTC TRBD1 TRBJ2-7 TRBV5-4
CASSAGGDNEQFF TGCGCCAGCAGCGCGGGGGGCGATAATGAGCAGTTCTTC TRBD2 TRBJ2-1 TRBV5-1
CASTPGTFRYGYTF TGTGCCAGCACCCCAGGGACATTTCGGTATGGCTACACCTTC NA TRBJ1-2 TRBV27
CSVSRRGTEAFF TGCAGCGTTTCACGCAGGGGGACTGAAGCTTTCTTT TRBD1 TRBJ1-1 TRBV29-1
CASSEVPYNEQFF TGTGCCAGCAGTGAAGTTCCTTACAATGAGCAGTTCTTC NA TRBJ2-1 TRBV2
CASSVSGHYTDTQYF TGTGCCAGCAGCGTATCGGGACACTACACAGATACGCAGTATTTT NA TRBJ2-3 TRBV9
CASSSSSGRPAEQYF TGTGCCAGCAGTTCCTCGAGCGGGAGGCCCGCCGAGCAGTACTTC TRBD2 TRBJ2-7 TRBV27
CASSGGGGSGVYEQYF TGTGCCAGCAGTGGGGGTGGCGGTAGCGGGGTATACGAGCAGTACTTC TRBD2 TRBJ2-7 TRBV6-1
CASSSRGGLSYNEQFF TGTGCCAGCAGCTCGCGAGGGGGCCTCTCCTACAATGAGCAGTTCTTC TRBD1 TRBJ2-1 TRBV5-4
CASRDGTSTDTQYF TGTGCCAGCAGGGACGGGACTAGCACAGATACGCAGTATTTT NA TRBJ2-3 TRBV6-1